This is a list of T cell receptor beta chains from one sample in a study of OX40 agonist ivuxolimab in advanced cancers. Only in-frame clones appear in the TCRdb table, and some are missing; sequencing was by immunoSEQ multiplex PCR. This sample has around 8,000 clones, with less than 85% found just once. The sample was CD4+ or CD8+ T cells sorted from blood, taken in a trial of the OX40 agonist ivuxolimab. The receptors stem from an adult with an advanced solid tumor such as melanoma, head and neck, liver or kidney cancer. CDR3s leave out the opening cysteine and the closing phenylalanine or tryptophan.

TRBV11-2,TRBJ2-1,ASSLAIRSSGSGNEQF
TRBV28,TRBJ2-1,ASQTEREGYRKGYQF
TRBV2,TRBJ2-4,ASRERRETGGGMDIQY
TRBV7-6,TRBJ2-7,ASSSQGVEQY
TRBV7-9,TRBJ2-7,ASSNPGTGVWEQY
TRBV4-3,TRBJ1-5,ASSPTWGGYSNQPQH
TRBV27,TRBJ1-5,ASSPREQIGQPQH
TRBV28,TRBJ1-5,ASSLDSFNEGNQPQH
TRBV27,TRBJ1-2,ATGTTPNGYT
TRBV7-6,TRBJ2-2,ASSFGAGGLGGELF
TRBV28,TRBJ1-5,ASTGQGSNQPQH
TRBV18,TRBJ2-3,ASSPRQVGFTRDTQY
TRBV21-1,TRBJ1-4,ASSKGRQGESNEKLF
TRBV7-8,TRBJ1-5,ASSLGPGQPQH
TRBV9,TRBJ2-7,ASGVSYEQY
TRBV18,TRBJ1-2,ASSPTGADYGYT